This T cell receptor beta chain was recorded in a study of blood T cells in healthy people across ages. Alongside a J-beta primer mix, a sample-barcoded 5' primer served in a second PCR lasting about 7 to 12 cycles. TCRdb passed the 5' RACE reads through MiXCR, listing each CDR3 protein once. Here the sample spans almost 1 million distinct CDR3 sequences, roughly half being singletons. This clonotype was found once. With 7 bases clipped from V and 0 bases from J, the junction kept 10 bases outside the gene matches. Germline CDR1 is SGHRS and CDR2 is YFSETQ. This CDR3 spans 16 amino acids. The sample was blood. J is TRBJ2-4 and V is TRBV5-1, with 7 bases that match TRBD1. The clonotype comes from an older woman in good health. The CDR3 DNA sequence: TGCGCCAGCGGGGGACAGCTTGAACTAGCCAAAAACATTCAGTACTTC. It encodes CASGGQLELAKNIQYF.